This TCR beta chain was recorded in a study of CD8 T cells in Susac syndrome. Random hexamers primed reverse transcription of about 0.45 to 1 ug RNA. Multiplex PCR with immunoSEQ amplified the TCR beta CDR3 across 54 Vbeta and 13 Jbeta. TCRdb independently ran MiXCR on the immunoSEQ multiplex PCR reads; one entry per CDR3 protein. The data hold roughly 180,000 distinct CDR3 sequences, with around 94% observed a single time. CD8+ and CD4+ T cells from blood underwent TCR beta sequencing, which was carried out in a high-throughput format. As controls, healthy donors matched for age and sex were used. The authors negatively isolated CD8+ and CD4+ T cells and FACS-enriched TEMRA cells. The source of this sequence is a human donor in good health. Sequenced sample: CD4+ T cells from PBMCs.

CDR3 in amino acids: CSVAAGFTDTQYF. The CDR3 DNA reads TGCAGCGTTGCGGCTGGGTTCACAGATACGCAGTATTTT. The V call is TRBV29-1, the J call TRBJ2-3; D is uncertain. Trimming removed 4 bases from V and 2 bases from J, with 10 bases in between. The CDR3 totals 13 residues. Germline V gives CDR1 SQVTM, CDR2 ANQGSEA.